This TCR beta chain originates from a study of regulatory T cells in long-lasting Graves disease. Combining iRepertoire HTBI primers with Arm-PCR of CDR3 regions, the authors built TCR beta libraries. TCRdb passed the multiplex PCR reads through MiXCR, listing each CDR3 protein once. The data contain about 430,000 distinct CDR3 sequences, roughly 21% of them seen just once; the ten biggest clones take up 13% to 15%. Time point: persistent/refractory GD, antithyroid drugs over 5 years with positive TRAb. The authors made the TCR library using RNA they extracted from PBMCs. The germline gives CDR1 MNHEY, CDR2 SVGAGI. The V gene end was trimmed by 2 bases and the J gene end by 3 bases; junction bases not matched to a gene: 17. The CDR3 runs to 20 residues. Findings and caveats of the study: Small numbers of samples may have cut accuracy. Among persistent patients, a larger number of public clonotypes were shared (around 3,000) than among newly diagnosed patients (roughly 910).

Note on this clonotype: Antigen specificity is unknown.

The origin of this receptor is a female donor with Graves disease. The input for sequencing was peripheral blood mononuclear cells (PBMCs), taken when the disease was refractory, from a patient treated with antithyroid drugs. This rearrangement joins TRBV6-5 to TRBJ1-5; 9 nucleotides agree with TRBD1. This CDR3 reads CASSYVSSGRGQGNNQPQHF. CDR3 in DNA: TGTGCCAGCAGTTACGTAAGTTCTGGGCGAGGACAGGGGAACAATCAGCCCCAGCATTTT.